Listed here are 9 T cell receptor beta chains from one sample, sequenced in a study of identical twins. Each CDR3 protein gets one entry after TCRdb re-called the 5' RACE reads with MiXCR. The table has 510,000 or so distinct CDR3 sequences, around 15% seen once; the top ten hold 0.44%. The same sample was also used in a study of yellow fever vaccine responses in identical twins.

The source material was CD4+ T cells sorted from blood. The receptors derive from a woman under 30 in good health.

This clonotype was counted between two and nine times. The chain joins TRBV5-4 to TRBJ2-1, with 15 bases that match TRBD2. V gave up 3 bases and J gave up 3 bases; unmatched junction bases: 10. The CDR3 covers 19 residues. The germline V gene encodes CDR1 SGHNT and CDR2 YYREEE (reference sequence). Here the CDR3 reads CASSSTGTSGGLSYNEQFF. The CDR3 coding sequence is TGTGCCAGCAGCTCAACTGGGACTAGCGGGGGGCTCAGCTACAATGAGCAGTTCTTC.

The gene calls are TRBV2 and TRBJ2-3; 8 positions agree with TRBD1. CDR1 is SNHLY, CDR2 FYNNEI, per germline. With 11 bases clipped from V and 3 bases from J, the junction kept 7 bases outside the gene matches. The CDR3 runs to 13 residues. Written as DNA, the CDR3 is TGTGCCGAAAAGGGACAGGCAACAGATACGCAGTATTTT. It specifies CAEKGQATDTQYF. Using reference TRBV2 and TRBJ2-3 for the parts outside the CDR3, the full variable domain is EPEVTQTPSHQVTQMGQEVILRCVPISNHLYFYWYRQILGQKVEFLVSFYNNEISEKSEIFDDQFSVERPDGSNFTLKIRSTKLEDSAMYFCAEKGQATDTQYFGPGTRLTVL.

This clonotype was recorded a few times. The V and J genes are TRBV11-2 and TRBJ2-7; 7 positions match TRBD1. The CDR3 runs 13 residues. V gave up 5 bases and J gave up 7 bases; unmatched junction bases: 8. CDR1 and CDR2 from the germline V gene are SGHAT and FQNNGV. This CDR3 reads CASSLTGSGEQYV. CDR3 sequence (DNA): TGTGCCAGCAGCCTGACAGGGTCGGGAGAGCAGTACGTC.

The rearrangement uses TRBV5-1 and TRBJ2-3; possibly TRBD1 for D (5 bases). CDR3 size: 14 residues. Germline assignment: CDR1 SGHRS and CDR2 YFSETQ. Trimming shortened V by 1 base and J by 4 bases, and 10 bases separated the two germline ends. CDR3 in DNA: TGCGCCAGCAGCTTGCAGGGTTCCGCAGATACGCAGTATTTT. It yields the protein CASSLQGSADTQYF.

The rearrangement joins TRBV7-9 to TRBJ2-4; possible D gene TRBD1, 6 bases. Looked up from germline, CDR1 is SEHNR and CDR2 is FQNEAQ (reference sequence). Trimming removed 4 bases from V and 3 bases from J, with 10 bases in between. This CDR3 has 14 amino acids. Written as DNA, the CDR3 is TGTGCCAGCAGCTCCCAGGGGTTCAAAAACATTCAGTACTTC. The encoded protein is CASSSQGFKNIQYF. The full variable domain, completed using reference TRBV7-9 and TRBJ2-4, is DTGVSQNPRHKITKRGQNVTFRCDPISEHNRLYWYRQTLGQGPEFLTYFQNEAQLEKSRLLSDRFSAERPKGSFSTLEIQRTEQGDSAMYLCASSSQGFKNIQYFGAGTRLSVL.

The chain combines TRBV15 with TRBJ1-1; the D gene is possibly TRBD1 (5 bases). Trimming stripped 1 base from V and 2 bases from J, with 14 bases between. This CDR3 is 16 amino acids long. Germline V lookup: CDR1 LNHNV, CDR2 YYDKDF (reference sequence). The CDR3 loop reads CATSRGSTRDNTEAFF. DNA for the CDR3: TGTGCCACCAGCAGAGGTAGTACTCGGGACAACACTGAAGCTTTCTTT.

V is TRBV5-6 and J is TRBJ1-2; no clear D gene. Germline lookup yields CDR1 SGHDT and CDR2 YYEEEE. Trimming stripped 1 base from V and 2 bases from J, with 15 bases between. The CDR3 consists of 16 residues. The CDR3, as DNA: TGTGCCAGCAGCTTGTTATCCGGAAAAGCGAACTATGGCTACACCTTC. This sequence encodes CASSLLSGKANYGYTF.

The chain carries TRBV7-9 and TRBJ2-7; no clear D gene. The CDR3 has 15 residues. The V end was cut by 0 bases, the J end by 0 bases, with 9 bases between. Looked up from germline, CDR1 is SEHNR and CDR2 is FQNEAQ (reference sequence). The CDR3 protein is CASSLAGGNSYEQYV. DNA for the CDR3: TGTGCCAGCAGCTTAGCGGGTGGGAACTCCTACGAGCAGTACGTC.

This clonotype was counted at least ten times. The chain combines TRBV5-1 with TRBJ2-5; D call uncertain. CDR3 size: 13 residues. Trimming cost V 0 bases and J 5 bases, with 8 bases left between them. Germline V gives CDR1 SGHRS, CDR2 YFSETQ. CDR3 residues: CASSLVVRETQYF. CDR3 DNA: TGCGCCAGCAGCTTGGTCGTTCGGGAGACCCAGTACTTC.